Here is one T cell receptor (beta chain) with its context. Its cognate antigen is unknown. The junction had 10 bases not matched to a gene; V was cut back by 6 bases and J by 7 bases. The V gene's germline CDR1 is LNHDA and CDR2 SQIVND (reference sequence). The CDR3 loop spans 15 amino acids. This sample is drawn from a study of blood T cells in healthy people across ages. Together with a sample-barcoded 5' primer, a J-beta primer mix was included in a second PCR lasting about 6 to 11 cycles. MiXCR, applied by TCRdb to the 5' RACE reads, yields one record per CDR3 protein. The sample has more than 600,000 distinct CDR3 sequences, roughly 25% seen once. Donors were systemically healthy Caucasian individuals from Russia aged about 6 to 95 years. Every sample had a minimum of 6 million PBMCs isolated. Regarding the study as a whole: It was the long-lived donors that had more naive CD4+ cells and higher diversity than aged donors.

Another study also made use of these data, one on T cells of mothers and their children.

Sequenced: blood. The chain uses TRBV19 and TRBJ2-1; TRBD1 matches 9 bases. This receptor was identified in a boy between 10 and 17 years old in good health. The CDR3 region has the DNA TGTGCCAGTAGGAAACAGGGGGCGGGGAGGAATGAGCAGTTCTTC. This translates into CASRKQGAGRNEQFF.